This entry is about one T cell receptor beta chain. Germline V gene data show CDR1 as MNHNY and CDR2 as SVGAGI (reference sequence). The CDR3 consists of 12 residues. Data came from immunoSEQ multiplex PCR; TCRdb stores just in-frame clones and leaves some out. The sample contains 150,000 to 200,000 clones, roughly 80% of which appear only once. This sample was included in a study of cytomegalovirus exposure and HLA in healthy donors. The chain links TRBV6-6 to TRBJ2-1, with D possibly TRBD2 on 7 matching bases. The origin of this receptor is a woman aged 18-29 years in good health and CMV-seropositive. Sequenced sample: PBMCs. The CDR3 sequence is CAISRGGNEQFF. The CDR3 coding sequence is TGTGCAATCTCTAGGGGGGGCAATGAGCAGTTCTTC.